This T cell receptor beta chain came from a study of T cell repertoires in cytomegalovirus infection. This clonotype was seen once. V lost 2 bases and J 5 bases, leaving 18 bases between the germline ends. The CDR3 totals 16 residues. Germline CDR1 is MNHEY and CDR2 is SVGEGT. TCRdb re-called the reads with MiXCR, one entry per CDR3 protein. There are around 740,000 distinct CDR3 sequences in the sample; 35% to 45% occur only once, and around 3% lies in the top ten. The sample comprised PBMCs. The rearrangement uses TRBV6-2 or TRBV6-3 and TRBJ1-1; tentative D call: TRBD1 (6 bases). This receptor was taken from a human donor in good health (CMV status not recorded). Some clones in this sample may be carry-over from other donors' samples. CDR3 nucleotide sequence: TGTGCCAGCAGTTACACCCGGCGGAGGGGGTGGACTGAAGCTTTCTTT. Translating gives CASSYTRRRGWTEAFF.